These 29 T cell receptor beta chains came from one sample sequenced in a study of blood T cell repertoires in COVID-19. Clones were read by immunoSEQ multiplex PCR, and TCRdb kept only the in-frame ones, dropping some. Seen here are around 500,000 clones, more than 75% observed once, and the top ten hold approximately 2%. Sequenced sample: PBMCs or T cells enriched from blood (not recorded which). The receptor source for this set is a woman aged 40 to 50 who had recovered from COVID-19.

This chain uses TRBV19 with TRBJ1-5, with D perhaps matching TRBD1 (6 bases). Trimming shortened V by 6 bases and J by 3 bases, and 12 bases separated the two germline ends. Germline-derived CDR1 and CDR2 are LNHDA and SQIVND (reference sequence). The CDR3 runs to 14 residues. In DNA form, the CDR3 reads TGTGCCAGTAGCTTCAGGGGCACCAATCAGCCCCAGCATTTT. It encodes CASSFRGTNQPQHF.

This clone was observed a single time. The CDR3 nucleotides are TGTGCCAGCAGTTACGGAGGTGTAGTAGGGGGCACCGGGGAGCTGTTTTTT. It encodes CASSYGGVVGGTGELFF. This rearrangement joins TRBV6-2 or TRBV6-3 to TRBJ2-2; possible D gene TRBD1, 6 bases. The V end lost 2 bases, the J end lost 4 bases, and 17 bases lay between the germline ends. This CDR3 has 17 amino acids. CDR1 is MNHEY and CDR2 is SVGEGT in the germline V gene.

This chain joins TRBV24-1 and TRBJ1-2; tentatively, D is TRBD1 (5 bases). V lost 4 bases and J lost 4, with 21 bases in between. CDR1 KGHDR and CDR2 SFDVKD come from the germline V gene. The CDR3 is made up of 17 amino acids. The CDR3 is CATSDSEAAGLGYGYTF. DNA for the CDR3: TGTGCCACCAGTGACAGCGAGGCAGCGGGGCTCGGCTATGGCTACACCTTC.

The chain combines TRBV5-1 with TRBJ1-5, with TRBD1 as a possible D gene (5 bases). The CDR3 spans 15 residues. V shed 0 bases and J shed 3 bases, with 10 bases lying between them. In germline, CDR1 is SGHRS, CDR2 YFSETQ. The CDR3 is CASSLGTQNNQPQHF. CDR3 coding DNA: TGCGCCAGCAGCTTGGGGACACAGAACAATCAGCCCCAGCATTTT.

This chain uses TRBV5-1 with TRBJ2-1; 10 positions match TRBD2. The V segment lost 4 bases and the J segment 7 bases; nucleotides outside the gene matches: 11. The CDR3 loop spans 16 amino acids. Germline V CDR1 and CDR2: SGHRS, YFSETQ. The CDR3 DNA follows: TGCGCCAGCAGCCACTACCTAGCGGGAGATCAGAATGAGCAGTTCTTC. It translates to CASSHYLAGDQNEQFF.

The V gene is TRBV30, the J gene TRBJ2-7, with a tentative D call TRBD1 (6 bases). The germline gives CDR1 GTSNPN, CDR2 SVGIG (reference sequence). The CDR3 runs 12 residues. Trimming removed 3 bases from V and 5 bases from J, with 11 bases in between. The CDR3 nucleotides are TGTGCCTGGAGCAACAGGGTCCACGAGCAGTACTTC. Encoded protein: CAWSNRVHEQYF.

This clone was seen only a few times. This chain joins TRBV7-2 and TRBJ2-1; D is ambiguous. The CDR3 spans 12 residues. Germline V gene data show CDR1 as SGHTA and CDR2 as FQGNSA. V lost 4 bases, J lost 7 bases, and 8 bases lay in between. Here the CDR3 reads CASSSFENEQFF. CDR3 nucleotides: TGTGCCAGCAGCTCCTTCGAGAATGAGCAGTTCTTC.

This clone appeared a few times. This chain joins TRBV27 and TRBJ2-7; 8 nucleotides agree with TRBD2. This CDR3 is 14 amino acids long. After removal of 9 bases from V and 3 bases from J, the junction contained 10 bases not matched to a gene. Germline CDR1 MNHEY, CDR2 SMNVEV (reference sequence). For the CDR3, the DNA is TGTGCCAGTAGCAGACTAGCGAACGACTACGAGCAGTACTTC. It encodes CASSRLANDYEQYF.

The chain links TRBV3-1 (or the pseudogene TRBV3-2) to TRBJ2-7; no clear D. In germline, CDR1 is LGHDT, CDR2 YNNKEL (reference sequence). This CDR3 is built from 14 residues. The V end was cut by 0 bases, the J end by 0 bases, with 6 bases between. The CDR3 sequence is CASSQEGVSYEQYF. CDR3 sequence (DNA): TGTGCCAGCAGCCAAGAAGGAGTCTCCTACGAGCAGTACTTC.

Only one count was recorded for this clone. The chain has TRBV5-1 and TRBJ2-3; D is uncertain. With 4 bases removed from V and 1 base from J, the gap between germline ends came to 10 bases. CDR1 and CDR2 from the germline V gene are SGHRS and YFSETQ. This CDR3 region has 14 residues. The CDR3 loop reads CASSAQAGTDTQYF. CDR3 sequence (DNA): TGCGCCAGCAGCGCCCAGGCTGGCACAGATACGCAGTATTTT. The complete variable domain, with remaining parts taken from reference TRBV5-1 and TRBJ2-3, reads KAGVTQTPRYLIKTRGQQVTLSCSPISGHRSVSWYQQTPGQGLQFLFEYFSETQRNKGNFPGRFSGRQFSNSRSEMNVSTLELGDSALYLCASSAQAGTDTQYFGPGTRLTVL.

This clone was observed a handful of times. The chain has TRBV12-1 and TRBJ2-7; TRBD2 was called by the table and not checked on the DNA. TRBV12-1 is assigned pseudogene status. The length of the CDR3 is 16 residues. The CDR3 sequence: CASSFRGTLNPYEQYF. The CDR3 DNA reads TGTGCCAGCAGCTTTCGCGGAACCCTTAACCCCTACGAGCAGTACTTC.

This clone was seen a handful of times. This chain connects TRBV5-1 to TRBJ2-1, with TRBD1 matching 7 bases. The germline CDR1 and CDR2 sequences are SGHRS and YFSETQ. This CDR3 has 15 residues. V was pared by 5 bases and J by 5 bases, with 10 bases of the junction left unmatched. CDR3 DNA: TGCGCCAGCAGTCACCGACAGGGTGATAACAATGAGCAGTTCTTC. Translating gives CASSHRQGDNNEQFF.

This chain links TRBV14 with TRBJ1-1; D might be TRBD1 (5 bases). V lost 7 bases and J lost 4, with 16 bases in between. The CDR3 consists of 14 residues. Germline V gives CDR1 SGHDN, CDR2 FVKESK. CDR3 in DNA: TGTGCCAGCACACGGACACTTCAGGCCACTGAAGCTTTCTTT. This sequence encodes CASTRTLQATEAFF.

The chain couples TRBV20-1 to TRBJ2-1; 10 nucleotides match TRBD1. Germline CDR1 reads DFQATT; CDR2 reads SNEGSKA (reference sequence). V lost 3 bases to trimming and J lost 7 bases; unmatched junction nucleotides: 6. This CDR3 has 14 residues. CDR3 coding DNA: TGCAGTGCTAGTGGGGACAGGGGAGTTAATGAGCAGTTCTTC. Protein product: CSASGDRGVNEQFF.

The chain has TRBV7-5 and TRBJ1-5; the table's D call of TRBD1 was not tested on the DNA. TRBV7-5 is classified as a pseudogene. The CDR3 has 12 residues. CDR3 protein: CARSFSGLPQHF. CDR3 DNA: TGTGCCAGAAGCTTTTCAGGGCTGCCCCAGCATTTT.

The genes are TRBV12-3 or TRBV12-4 and TRBJ2-1; D remains unclear. This CDR3 is built from 13 residues. Trimming left V 2 bases short and J 10 bases short, with 12 bases between. DNA of the CDR3: TGTGCCAGCAGTTTATCGGCTGGCAGGGAGCAGTTCTTC. Encoded protein: CASSLSAGREQFF.

V and J are TRBV24-1 and TRBJ2-1; the match to TRBD2 covers 13 bases. V dropped 3 bases and J dropped 8; count of bases not matched to a gene: 12. The germline gives CDR1 KGHDR, CDR2 SFDVKD. CDR3 size: 18 residues. The CDR3 nucleotides read TGTGCCACCAGTGATGCTAAACGGACTAGCGGGAGTGTCGATGAGCAGTTCTTC. This codes for CATSDAKRTSGSVDEQFF.

The chain combines TRBV4-1 with TRBJ1-1; TRBD1 matches at 9 bases. V lost 1 base, J lost 5 bases, and 11 bases stayed unmatched. Per germline, CDR1 MGHRA and CDR2 YSYEKL. The CDR3 is 17 amino acids. The CDR3 sequence is CASSQGSWDREKTEAFF. For the CDR3, the DNA is TGCGCCAGCAGCCAAGGGTCTTGGGACAGGGAGAAGACTGAAGCTTTCTTT.

The chain has TRBV6-2 or TRBV6-3 and TRBJ2-5, with 8 positions matching TRBD2. Germline loops: CDR1 MNHEY, CDR2 SVGEGT. V dropped 2 bases and J dropped 4; count of bases not matched to a gene: 9. The CDR3 sequence is 16 residues long. In nucleotides, the CDR3 is TGTGCCAGCAGTTACCGACGGGAGGGGTATGGAGAGACCCAGTACTTC. This gives the protein CASSYRREGYGETQYF.

The chain has TRBV6-2 or TRBV6-3 and TRBJ2-2; 11 positions match TRBD2. CDR1 and CDR2 (germline): MNHEY, SVGEGT. Trimming removed 2 bases from V and 7 bases from J; junction bases left unmatched: 6. The CDR3 consists of 16 residues. The CDR3 coding sequence is TGTGCCAGCAGTTACACTAGCGGGAGAAGGAGCGGGGAGCTGTTTTTT. It translates to CASSYTSGRRSGELFF.

The chain couples TRBV29-1 to TRBJ1-1; D uncertain. This CDR3 has 16 residues. Germline-derived CDR1 and CDR2 are SQVTM and ANQGSEA. V was clipped by 3 bases and J by 6 bases, with 23 bases between them. The DNA for the CDR3 is TGCAGCGTTGACCTCGGGAGGATGGCGCTTAGCTCTGAAGCTTTCTTT. It translates to CSVDLGRMALSSEAFF.

The chain combines TRBV5-4 with TRBJ2-7; maybe TRBD2 (6 bases). The CDR3 loop spans 17 amino acids. V dropped 1 base and J dropped 0 bases, with 17 bases sitting between them. Germline CDR1 reads SGHNT; CDR2 reads YYREEE (reference sequence). CDR3 nucleotides: TGTGCCAGCAGCTTGTGGGGGGTTGAACAGTCCTCCTACGAGCAGTACTTC. Protein: CASSLWGVEQSSYEQYF.

V and J are TRBV13 and TRBJ2-7, with TRBD2 matching over 8 bases. CDR3 length: 14 residues. Germline V lookup: CDR1 PRHDT, CDR2 FYEKMQ (reference sequence). The J segment lost 7 bases and the V segment lost 6 bases, leaving 11 bases of the junction unmatched. This chain's CDR3 is CASSGAGGPTEQYF. DNA of the CDR3: TGTGCCAGCAGTGGGGCGGGGGGCCCCACAGAGCAGTACTTC.

The chain uses TRBV6-2 or TRBV6-3 and TRBJ1-5; TRBD1 matches 7 bases. Per germline, CDR1 MNHEY and CDR2 SVGEGT. V lost 5 bases to trimming and J lost 5 bases; unmatched junction nucleotides: 3. This CDR3 has 13 residues. The CDR3 loop is CASSGQGDQPQHF. Here the CDR3 DNA reads TGTGCCAGCAGTGGGCAGGGGGATCAGCCCCAGCATTTT.

The rearrangement links TRBV7-9 to TRBJ2-7, with D perhaps TRBD2 (5 bases). There are 13 residues in the CDR3. V lost 5 bases and J 3 bases, leaving 11 bases between the germline ends. The germline CDR1 and CDR2 sequences are SEHNR and FQNEAQ (reference sequence). CDR3 region: CASSRLAVYEQYF. Written as DNA, the CDR3 is TGTGCCAGCAGCCGGCTAGCAGTCTACGAGCAGTACTTC.

The chain joins TRBV7-9 to TRBJ2-7; possibly TRBD2 for D (5 bases). V lost 2 bases to trimming and J lost 6 bases, with 8 bases between them. CDR1 and CDR2 (germline): SEHNR, FQNEAQ (reference sequence). This CDR3 spans 12 amino acids. CDR3: CASSLSGFEQYF. In nucleotides, the CDR3 is TGTGCCAGCAGCTTATCGGGATTCGAGCAGTACTTC.

J is TRBJ2-7 and V is TRBV6-5, with D possibly matching TRBD2 (6 bases). CDR3 length: 12 residues. The ends were cut back, 6 bases at V and 7 bases at J, with 13 bases in the middle. Germline V gene data show CDR1 as MNHEY and CDR2 as SVGAGI. DNA of the CDR3: TGTGCCAGCAGAACGGGGGTAGGGGAGCAGTACTTC. Translated: CASRTGVGEQYF.

The CDR3 is CASSEGEVGLSEAFF. The CDR3 DNA is TGTGCCAGCAGTGAAGGGGAGGTGGGGCTCAGTGAAGCTTTCTTT. The chain is built from TRBV2 and TRBJ1-1, with D possibly TRBD1 on 5 matching bases. The germline gives CDR1 SNHLY, CDR2 FYNNEI. Trimming took 1 base from V and 7 from J, leaving 16 bases between them. The CDR3 is made up of 15 amino acids.

This clone was seen just once. The rearrangement joins TRBV27 to TRBJ1-5; D unclear. The CDR3 is 14 amino acids. In germline, CDR1 is MNHEY, CDR2 SMNVEV (reference sequence). Between the trimmed V and J ends, which lost 10 bases and 0 bases, there was a span of 13 bases. CDR3 protein: CATIGVDSNQPQHF. As DNA, the CDR3 is TGTGCCACAATCGGGGTAGATAGCAATCAGCCCCAGCATTTT.